The 27 T cell receptor beta chains below come from one sample, sequenced in a study of T cell responses to AZD1222 COVID-19 vaccine. Here immunoSEQ multiplex PCR was the method, and the copy in TCRdb shows in-frame clones only, minus some. This table has just under 90,000 clones, approximately 89% appearing once. The source material was peripheral blood, sampled 28 days after the second AZD1222 dose. These receptors came from an adult who received the AZD1222 COVID-19 vaccine.

This sequence joins TRBV15 and TRBJ2-7; 10 bases line up with TRBD1. Germline CDR1 reads LNHNV; CDR2 reads YYDKDF (reference sequence). The J segment lost 4 bases and the V segment lost 2 bases, leaving 5 bases of the junction unmatched. CDR3 size: 15 residues. This chain's CDR3 is CATSRQDRGGYEQYF. The CDR3 DNA sequence: TGTGCCACCAGCAGACAGGACAGGGGGGGATACGAGCAGTACTTC.

J is TRBJ1-1 and V is TRBV2, with D unresolved. The V end lost 8 bases, the J end lost 1 base, and 8 bases lay between the germline ends. The V gene's germline CDR1 is SNHLY and CDR2 FYNNEI. This CDR3 comprises 12 residues. CDR3 sequence: CASRWGNTEAFF. CDR3 nucleotides: TGTGCCAGCCGTTGGGGGAACACTGAAGCTTTCTTT.

The chain joins TRBV3-1 (or the pseudogene TRBV3-2) to TRBJ2-1; 8 nucleotides line up with TRBD2. V gave up 1 base and J gave up 3 bases; unmatched junction bases: 5. The CDR3 has 16 residues. CDR1 is LGHDT, CDR2 YNNKEL, per germline (reference sequence). The CDR3 region is CASSQGGTRGYNEQFF. The CDR3 DNA sequence: TGTGCCAGCAGCCAAGGCGGGACTAGGGGCTACAATGAGCAGTTCTTC.

The J gene is TRBJ1-2, the V gene TRBV2; D uncertain. The CDR3 length is 14 residues. Germline-derived CDR1 and CDR2 are SNHLY and FYNNEI. The V end was cut by 4 bases, the J end by 6 bases, with 15 bases between. Here the CDR3 reads CASSVGRSYDGYTF. The CDR3 nucleotides read TGTGCCAGCAGTGTTGGCAGGTCCTATGATGGCTACACCTTC.

This chain uses TRBV6-5 with TRBJ2-4; weak D call: TRBD1 (8 bases). CDR3 length equals 14 residues. V was clipped by 6 bases and J by 5 bases, with 14 bases between them. Per germline, CDR1 MNHEY and CDR2 SVGAGI. The DNA for the CDR3 is TGTGCCAGCAGAACACAGGGGGGGGAAAACATTCAGTACTTC. Translation: CASRTQGGENIQYF.

The genes are TRBV6-5 and TRBJ1-2; possibly TRBD1 for D (6 bases). The length of the CDR3 is 15 residues. V lost 5 bases and J lost 4, with 17 bases in between. Germline CDR1 reads MNHEY; CDR2 reads SVGAGI. The CDR3 is CASSPGQQGPYGYTF. CDR3 sequence (DNA): TGTGCCAGCAGTCCCGGACAGCAAGGACCCTATGGCTACACCTTC.

Only one count was recorded for this clone. The J gene is TRBJ1-2, the V gene TRBV19; 7 bases agree with TRBD1. The CDR3 has 13 residues. V dropped 3 bases and J dropped 4; count of bases not matched to a gene: 2. The germline CDR1 and CDR2 sequences are LNHDA and SQIVND (reference sequence). The CDR3 bases are TGTGCCAGTAGTATCCGGACAGGCTATGGCTACACCTTC. Amino acids: CASSIRTGYGYTF.

The genes are TRBV5-1 and TRBJ1-1; D uncertain. Trimming took off 0 bases at V and 3 bases at J, with 3 bases between the two ends. CDR1 is SGHRS, CDR2 YFSETQ, per germline. The CDR3 has 12 amino acids. This chain's CDR3 is CASSLADTEAFF. The CDR3 DNA is TGCGCCAGCAGCTTGGCCGACACTGAAGCTTTCTTT.

The count of this clone is one. The chain is built from TRBV7-9 and TRBJ1-5, with 7 bases aligning to TRBD1. The germline V gene encodes CDR1 SEHNR and CDR2 FQNEAQ (reference sequence). The CDR3 extends over 15 amino acids. V lost 1 base and J lost 5; bases outside the gene matches: 5. The CDR3 loop is CASSLVGQGDQPQHF. In DNA, the CDR3 is TGTGCCAGCAGCTTAGTGGGTCAGGGGGATCAGCCCCAGCATTTT. The full variable domain, rest sourced from reference TRBV7-9 and TRBJ1-5, is DTGVSQNPRHKITKRGQNVTFRCDPISEHNRLYWYRQTLGQGPEFLTYFQNEAQLEKSRLLSDRFSAERPKGSFSTLEIQRTEQGDSAMYLCASSLVGQGDQPQHFGDGTRLSIL.

This clone was recorded only once. V and J are TRBV3-1 (or the pseudogene TRBV3-2) and TRBJ2-2; 12 bases are shared with TRBD2. The CDR3 extends over 16 amino acids. V lost 5 bases, J lost 3 bases, and 4 bases stayed unmatched. Germline CDR1 is LGHDT and CDR2 is YNNKEL (reference sequence). The CDR3, as DNA: TGTGCCAGCAGCTCCCGACTAGCGGGGGACACCGGGGAGCTGTTTTTT. Translating gives CASSSRLAGDTGELFF.

The V and J genes are TRBV28 and TRBJ2-3, with no clear D. CDR1 MDHEN and CDR2 SYDVKM come from the germline V gene. The CDR3 totals 15 residues. Between the trimmed V and J ends, which lost 5 bases and 0 bases, there was a span of 12 bases. The CDR3 region has the DNA TGTGCCAGCAGTCCCCTTACCCCTAGCACAGATACGCAGTATTTT. It is translated as CASSPLTPSTDTQYF.

This rearrangement joins TRBV5-6 to TRBJ1-6; D may be TRBD1 (5 bases). The V end was cut by 4 bases, the J end by 8 bases, with 19 bases between. Germline assignment: CDR1 SGHDT and CDR2 YYEEEE. The CDR3 length is 16 residues. The CDR3 loop is CASSPVGQGMDSPLHF. In DNA form, the CDR3 reads TGTGCCAGCAGCCCAGTTGGGCAGGGAATGGATTCACCCCTCCACTTT.

The CDR3 nucleotides read TGTGCCAGCAGCTCCGTTACGGGACAGGGGGGAAACACCATATATTTT. The encoded protein is CASSSVTGQGGNTIYF. The chain links TRBV5-4 to TRBJ1-3; the match to TRBD1 covers 10 bases. CDR3 length: 16 amino acids. After removal of 3 bases from V and 4 bases from J, the junction contained 7 bases not matched to a gene. Germline V CDR1 and CDR2: SGHNT, YYREEE (reference sequence).

This chain's CDR3 is CASSQEPNTEAFF. For the CDR3, the DNA is TGCGCCAGCAGCCAAGAACCGAACACTGAAGCTTTCTTT. The gene calls are TRBV4-3 and TRBJ1-1, with unresolved D. The V end was cut by 0 bases, the J end by 1 base, with 3 bases between. Germline CDR1 LGHNA, CDR2 YSLEER. The CDR3 loop spans 13 amino acids.

The chain recombines TRBV5-1 with TRBJ2-7; TRBD2 matches at 11 bases. CDR3 size: 15 residues. The germline V gene encodes CDR1 SGHRS and CDR2 YFSETQ. With V trimmed by 2 bases and J by 2 bases, 3 bases remained unmatched. This CDR3 is CASSFSGGAPYEQYF. The CDR3 coding sequence is TGCGCCAGCAGCTTTAGCGGGGGGGCCCCCTACGAGCAGTACTTC. The variable domain in full, completed from reference TRBV5-1 and TRBJ2-7, reads KAGVTQTPRYLIKTRGQQVTLSCSPISGHRSVSWYQQTPGQGLQFLFEYFSETQRNKGNFPGRFSGRQFSNSRSEMNVSTLELGDSALYLCASSFSGGAPYEQYFGPGTRLTVT.

The J gene is TRBJ2-7, the V gene TRBV3-1 (or the pseudogene TRBV3-2); 8 nucleotides line up with TRBD1. Germline V lookup: CDR1 LGHDT, CDR2 YNNKEL (reference sequence). There are 15 residues in the CDR3. V gave up 4 bases and J gave up 0 bases; unmatched junction bases: 5. The CDR3 DNA reads as TGTGCCAGCAGCCGGACAGGGACAGCCTCCTACGAGCAGTACTTC. It yields the protein CASSRTGTASYEQYF.

The chain employs TRBV5-1 and TRBJ1-1; a weak D match, TRBD1 (6 bases). Germline values: CDR1 SGHRS, CDR2 YFSETQ. Trimming took off 0 bases at V and 5 bases at J, with 14 bases between the two ends. This CDR3 has 15 residues. This CDR3 reads CASSLEGVKGTEAFF. Here the CDR3 DNA reads TGCGCCAGCAGCTTGGAGGGGGTTAAGGGTACTGAAGCTTTCTTT.

The chain joins TRBV6-5 to TRBJ1-5; weak D call: TRBD1 (5 bases). The V end lost 5 bases, the J end lost 6 bases, and 11 bases lay between the germline ends. Germline lookup yields CDR1 MNHEY and CDR2 SVGAGI. The CDR3 loop spans 13 amino acids. Here the CDR3 reads CASSTRVGQPQHF. In nucleotides, the CDR3 is TGTGCCAGCAGTACCAGGGTTGGTCAGCCCCAGCATTTT.

The gene calls are TRBV7-3 and TRBJ1-2, with a tentative D call TRBD1 (5 bases). Germline V lookup: CDR1 SGHTA, CDR2 FQGTGA. Trimming removed 7 bases at V and 2 bases at J, with 20 bases between. The CDR3 runs to 16 residues. The DNA for the CDR3 is TGTGCCAGCATCCAATTGGGGGAGGGCATCAACTATGGCTACACCTTC. This translates into CASIQLGEGINYGYTF. The full variable domain, with the rest looked up from reference TRBV7-3 and TRBJ1-2, is GAGVSQTPSNKVTEKGKYVELRCDPISGHTALYWYRQSLGQGPEFLIYFQGTGAADDSGLPNDRFFAVRPEGSVSTLKIQRTERGDSAVYLCASIQLGEGINYGYTFGSGTRLTVV.

V and J are TRBV4-3 and TRBJ1-6; D uncertain. Germline-derived CDR1 and CDR2 are LGHNA and YSLEER. V dropped 0 bases and J dropped 9 bases, with 12 bases sitting between them. The CDR3 totals 15 residues. This CDR3 reads CASSQDRVAGSPLHF. The CDR3 nucleotides are TGCGCCAGCAGCCAAGATCGGGTAGCGGGTTCACCCCTCCACTTT.

The chain combines TRBV12-5 with TRBJ2-5, with 8 nucleotides matching TRBD1. There are 16 residues in the CDR3. J lost 5 bases, V lost 0 bases, and 8 bases had no gene match. Germline CDR1 is LGHNT and CDR2 is FRNRAP. In DNA form, the CDR3 reads TGTGCTAGTGGTTTGGTAACAGGGGGAGTGAGGGAGACCCAGTACTTC. Residues: CASGLVTGGVRETQYF.

The CDR3 DNA is TGTGCCAGCTCACCAGCGGGACAGAATAATCAGCCCCAGCATTTT. Protein sequence: CASSPAGQNNQPQHF. This rearrangement joins TRBV18 to TRBJ1-5; the match to TRBD1 covers 7 bases. This CDR3 is built from 15 residues. V dropped 2 bases and J dropped 4; count of bases not matched to a gene: 5. The V gene's germline CDR1 is KGHSH and CDR2 LQKENI.

The V call is TRBV2, the J call TRBJ2-7; TRBD2 matches 13 bases. The V and J ends lost 4 bases and 2 bases, in that order; junction bases with no gene match: 14. Per the germline V gene, CDR1 is SNHLY and CDR2 is FYNNEI. The CDR3 spans 19 residues. Here the CDR3 reads CASSGSQGLAGTTPYEQYF. The DNA of the CDR3 is TGTGCCAGCAGTGGATCCCAGGGACTAGCGGGGACAACGCCCTACGAGCAGTACTTC.

The count of this clone is one. The chain couples TRBV18 to TRBJ1-5; no reliable D call. V was pared by 2 bases and J by 0 bases, with 11 bases between. Germline V gene sequence: CDR1 KGHSH, CDR2 LQKENI. There are 16 residues in the CDR3. The CDR3 loop is CASSPMGFGSNQPQHF. The CDR3 nucleotides read TGTGCCAGCTCACCAATGGGTTTTGGTAGCAATCAGCCCCAGCATTTT.

CDR3 in amino acids: CASSHRRSWQGALSHYGYTF. In DNA, the CDR3 is TGTGCCAGCAGCCACCGCCGGTCATGGCAGGGGGCGTTATCACATTATGGCTACACCTTC. The rearrangement uses TRBV3-1 (or the pseudogene TRBV3-2) and TRBJ1-2; TRBD1 matches 8 bases. Germline assignment: CDR1 LGHDT and CDR2 YNNKEL (reference sequence). The CDR3 sequence is 20 residues long. The trim removed 3 bases at V and 5 bases at J, leaving 23 bases unmatched.

The chain recombines TRBV19 with TRBJ1-1, with a weak D call TRBD1 (6 bases). V was cut by 6 bases and J by 10 bases, with 21 bases left in between. The CDR3 length is 14 residues. The germline V gene has CDR1 LNHDA and CDR2 SQIVND (reference sequence). Here the CDR3 DNA reads TGTGCCAGTAGGGGGGTCTGGGGGCCCGGAGGAGCTTTCTTT. As protein: CASRGVWGPGGAFF.

The gene calls are TRBV3-1 (or the pseudogene TRBV3-2) and TRBJ1-2; 7 bases are a match to TRBD1. Germline loops: CDR1 LGHDT, CDR2 YNNKEL (reference sequence). This CDR3 has 15 residues. Trimming removed 0 bases from V and 1 base from J; junction bases left unmatched: 2. The CDR3 DNA is TGTGCCAGCAGCCAAGACAGGGGGAGTAACTATGGCTACACCTTC. This gives the protein CASSQDRGSNYGYTF.